The rows below give T cell receptor beta chains drawn from one sample of a study of siplizumab effects on memory and regulatory T cells. Only in-frame clones appear in the TCRdb table, and some are missing; sequencing was by immunoSEQ multiplex PCR. The sample comprises over 100,000 clones, about 91% of which are singletons, and around 0.73% rests with the top ten. The material sequenced was Tregs sorted from blood. These receptors came from a human donor in good health. Each CDR3 is given with its conserved first and last residue. D genes are given only for firm matches. Clone sizes are given selectively: once, few, many, or a class where the clone is expanded.

size,V,D,J,DNA,CDR3
.,TRBV27,.,TRBJ1-1,TGTACCAGCAGTGCCCTTGGCACTGAAGCTTTCTTT,CTSSALGTEAFF
.,TRBV19,TRBD1,TRBJ1-2,TGTGCCAGTAGTATGTCGACAGGGGCTTTCCTACTCTTCTATGGCTACACCTTC,CASSMSTGAFLLFYGYTF
.,TRBV2,.,TRBJ2-1,TGTGCCAGCACGCTAGCAACGAACCCAGGAGAGCAGTTCTTC,CASTLATNPGEQFF
.,TRBV6-5,TRBD2,TRBJ2-1,TGTGCCAGCAGTTTAGCGGGACGTAACAATGAGCAGTTCTTC,CASSLAGRNNEQFF
.,TRBV10-1,.,TRBJ2-1,TGCGCCAGCAGTGAGTCAGGCAGGGGCGATGAGCAGTTCTTC,CASSESGRGDEQFF
once,TRBV6-1,TRBD1,TRBJ1-3,TGTGCCAGCAGTGACAGTCCCGGGACAGGGTCTCGAAGAAACACCATATATTTT,CASSDSPGTGSRRNTIYF
.,TRBV27,.,TRBJ1-6,TGTGCCAGCAGCTCCATGAGCAGCTCCTATAATTCACCCCTCCACTTT,CASSSMSSSYNSPLHF
.,TRBV2,TRBD1,TRBJ2-5,TGTGCCAGCAGTCCACAGGGGGCCAGTGGGGAGACCCAGTACTTC,CASSPQGASGETQYF
.,TRBV2,.,TRBJ1-1,TGTGCCAGCAGTGAAGCCTCTGACCCGAGGGACACTGAAGCTTTCTTT,CASSEASDPRDTEAFF
.,TRBV7-9,TRBD2,TRBJ2-7,TGTGCCAGCAGCTTAGGAACCTCGGGGGGGACACTACAGTACTTC,CASSLGTSGGTLQYF
.,TRBV11-3,.,TRBJ2-1,TGTGCCAGCAGCTTAGCTGCGGTCAGCTCCTACAATGAGCAGTTCTTC,CASSLAAVSSYNEQFF
.,TRBV19,.,TRBJ1-2,TGTGCCAGTTGGAGGACGGTCTATGGCTACACCTTC,CASWRTVYGYTF
.,TRBV15,TRBD2,TRBJ2-1,TGTGCCACCAGCCCAAGCGGGAGGGCATGGGGTGAGCAGTTCTTC,CATSPSGRAWGEQFF
.,TRBV5-1,TRBD1,TRBJ2-3,TGCGCCAGCAGCATGGACAGGGGCACAGATACGCAGTATTTT,CASSMDRGTDTQYF
.,TRBV7-3,.,TRBJ2-3,TGTGCCAGCAGCTTAGGGAGGATCCAGTATTTT,CASSLGRIQYF
.,TRBV5-4,.,TRBJ1-1,TGTGCCAGCAGCCCTTCTACGGGGACGAACACTGAAGCTTTCTTT,CASSPSTGTNTEAFF
.,TRBV7-2,TRBD1,TRBJ2-5,TGTGCCAGCAGCTCACCCGGGACAGGAGCGGAGACCCAGTACTTC,CASSSPGTGAETQYF
once,TRBV5-1,.,TRBJ1-3,TGCGCCAGCAGCTCCTCGAGTACAGGGAGGTGGAACACCATATATTTT,CASSSSSTGRWNTIYF
.,TRBV6-5,.,TRBJ2-7,TGTGCCAGCAGTGTGCCGTTTACCTACGAGCAGTACTTC,CASSVPFTYEQYF
.,TRBV2,.,TRBJ1-1,TGTGCCAGCAAGACGCGTCTCATGAACACTGAAGCTTTCTTT,CASKTRLMNTEAFF
.,TRBV7-9,.,TRBJ1-1,TGTGCCAGCAGCTTAGAGTTGCCAAACACTGAAGCTTTCTTT,CASSLELPNTEAFF
once,TRBV25-1,.,TRBJ2-5,TGTGCCAGCAGTCGCCAACCTCGGGACATCGAGACCCAGTACTTC,CASSRQPRDIETQYF
.,TRBV18,.,TRBJ2-7,TGTGCCAGCTCATTGCAAGACTTCTACGAGCAGTACTTC,CASSLQDFYEQYF
.,TRBV29-1,.,TRBJ1-4,TGCAGCGTTGAAAGAGTCGGAGGTGAAAAACTGTTTTTT,CSVERVGGEKLFF
.,TRBV7-6,.,TRBJ2-3,TGTGCCAGCAGCTTAACCCGGGCAGATACGCAGTATTTT,CASSLTRADTQYF
.,TRBV10-3,.,TRBJ1-1,TGTGCCATCAGGACCCAGGGGAACACTGAAGCTTTCTTT,CAIRTQGNTEAFF
.,TRBV5-1,.,TRBJ1-2,TGCGCCAGCAGCTTCGGGCAGGGGTACTATGGCTACACCTTC,CASSFGQGYYGYTF
.,TRBV6-6,.,TRBJ1-6,TGTGCCAGCAGAGGACGGAACGAACCTGAACGTCCCCTCCACTTT,CASRGRNEPERPLHF